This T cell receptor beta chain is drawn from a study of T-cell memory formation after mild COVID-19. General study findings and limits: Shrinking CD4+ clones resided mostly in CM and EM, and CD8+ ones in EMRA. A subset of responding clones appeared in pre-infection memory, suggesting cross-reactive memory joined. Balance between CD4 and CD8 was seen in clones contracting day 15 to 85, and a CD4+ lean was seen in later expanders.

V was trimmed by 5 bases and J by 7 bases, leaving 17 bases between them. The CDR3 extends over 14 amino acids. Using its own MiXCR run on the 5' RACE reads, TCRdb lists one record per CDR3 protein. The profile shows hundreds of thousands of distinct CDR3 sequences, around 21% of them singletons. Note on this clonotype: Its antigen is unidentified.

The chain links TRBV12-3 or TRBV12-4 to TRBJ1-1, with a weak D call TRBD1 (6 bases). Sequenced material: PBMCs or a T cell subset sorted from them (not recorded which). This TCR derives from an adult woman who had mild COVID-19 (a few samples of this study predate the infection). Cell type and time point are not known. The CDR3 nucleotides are TGTGCCAGCAGTCGGGGGGCCGGGGGGAGTGAAGCTTTCTTT. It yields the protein CASSRGAGGSEAFF.